This T cell receptor beta chain originates from a study of blood T cell repertoires in COVID-19. Overall study: In each case, the material was cDNA or gDNA derived from T cells, B-cell-depleted T cells, or PBMCs.

Profiling relied on immunoSEQ multiplex PCR, and the TCRdb table lists in-frame clones only, not all of them. This table holds 200,000 to 300,000 clones, roughly nine tenths found once. Germline V gene sequence: CDR1 SEHNR, CDR2 FQNEAQ (reference sequence). The CDR3 length is 14 residues. V lost 4 bases and J 0 bases, leaving 7 bases between the germline ends. The sample taken for sequencing was peripheral blood. The V and J genes are TRBV7-9 and TRBJ1-3, with D unclear. This sequence was found in a man aged 40-55 years who had recovered from COVID-19. The CDR3 coding sequence is TGTGCCAGCAGCTCCCTTTACTCTGGAAACACCATATATTTT. This sequence encodes CASSSLYSGNTIYF.